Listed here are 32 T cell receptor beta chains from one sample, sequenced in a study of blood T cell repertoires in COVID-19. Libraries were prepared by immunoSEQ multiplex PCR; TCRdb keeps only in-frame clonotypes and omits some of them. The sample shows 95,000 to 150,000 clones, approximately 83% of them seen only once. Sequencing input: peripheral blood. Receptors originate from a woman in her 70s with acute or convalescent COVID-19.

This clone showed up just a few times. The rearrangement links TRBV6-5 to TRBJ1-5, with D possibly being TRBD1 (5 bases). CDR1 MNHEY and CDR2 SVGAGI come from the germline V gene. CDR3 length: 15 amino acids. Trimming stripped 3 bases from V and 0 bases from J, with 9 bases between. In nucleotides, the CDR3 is TGTGCCAGCAGTTATAGCAGGGATAGCAATCAGCCCCAGCATTTT. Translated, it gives CASSYSRDSNQPQHF.

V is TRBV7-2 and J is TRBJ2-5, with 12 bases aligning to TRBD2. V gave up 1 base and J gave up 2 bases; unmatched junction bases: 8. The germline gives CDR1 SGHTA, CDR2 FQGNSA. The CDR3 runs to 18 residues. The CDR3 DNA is TGTGCCAGCAGCTTAGAGGCTAGCGGGGGGGTACTACAAGAGACCCAGTACTTC. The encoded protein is CASSLEASGGVLQETQYF.

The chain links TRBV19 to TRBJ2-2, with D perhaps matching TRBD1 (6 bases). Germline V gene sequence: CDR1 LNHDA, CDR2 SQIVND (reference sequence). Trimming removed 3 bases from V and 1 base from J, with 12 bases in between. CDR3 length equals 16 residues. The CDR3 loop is CASSIGGQLNTGELFF. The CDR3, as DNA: TGTGCCAGTAGTATTGGGGGCCAACTGAACACCGGGGAGCTGTTTTTT.

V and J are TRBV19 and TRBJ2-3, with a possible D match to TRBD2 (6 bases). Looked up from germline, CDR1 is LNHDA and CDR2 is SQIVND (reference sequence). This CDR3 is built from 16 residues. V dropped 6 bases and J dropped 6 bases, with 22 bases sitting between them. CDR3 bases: TGTGCCAGTAGCACCCCAGGGACCGGGGGAGCCGATACGCAGTATTTT. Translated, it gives CASSTPGTGGADTQYF.

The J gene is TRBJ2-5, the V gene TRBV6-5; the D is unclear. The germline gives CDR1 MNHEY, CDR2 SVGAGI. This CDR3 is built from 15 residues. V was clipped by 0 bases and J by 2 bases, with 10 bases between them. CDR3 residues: CASSYSPTSQETQYF. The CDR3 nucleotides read TGTGCCAGCAGTTACTCCCCGACATCTCAAGAGACCCAGTACTTC.

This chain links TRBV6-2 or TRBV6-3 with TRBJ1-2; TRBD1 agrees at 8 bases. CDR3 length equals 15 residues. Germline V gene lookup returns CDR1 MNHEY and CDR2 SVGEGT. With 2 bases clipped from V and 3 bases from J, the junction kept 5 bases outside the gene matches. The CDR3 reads CASSYERQGYYGYTF. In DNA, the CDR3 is TGTGCCAGCAGTTACGAGAGACAGGGGTACTATGGCTACACCTTC.

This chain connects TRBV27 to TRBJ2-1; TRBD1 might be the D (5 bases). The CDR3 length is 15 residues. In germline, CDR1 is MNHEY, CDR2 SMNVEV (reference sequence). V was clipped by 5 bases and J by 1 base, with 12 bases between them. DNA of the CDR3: TGTGCCAGCAGTCCAAAGGGGCCTTCCTACAATGAGCAGTTCTTC. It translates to CASSPKGPSYNEQFF.

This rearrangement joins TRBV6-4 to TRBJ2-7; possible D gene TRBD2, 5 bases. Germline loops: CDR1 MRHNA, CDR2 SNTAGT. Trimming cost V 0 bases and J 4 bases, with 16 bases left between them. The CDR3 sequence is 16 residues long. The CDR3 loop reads CASSDSMDGEMYEQYV. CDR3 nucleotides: TGTGCCAGCAGTGACTCGATGGACGGGGAAATGTACGAGCAGTACGTC.

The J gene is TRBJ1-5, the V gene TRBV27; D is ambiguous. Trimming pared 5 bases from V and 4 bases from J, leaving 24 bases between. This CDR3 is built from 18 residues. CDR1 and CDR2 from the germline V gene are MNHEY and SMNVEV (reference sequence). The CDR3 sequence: CASSRLPTGTMGNQPQHF. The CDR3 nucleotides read TGTGCCAGCAGTCGACTACCTACTGGAACAATGGGGAATCAGCCCCAGCATTTT.

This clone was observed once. The CDR3 DNA reads TGTGCCAGCAGTTACTCGAGGGCCTATGGCTACACCTTC. This codes for CASSYSRAYGYTF. The V and J genes are TRBV6-5 and TRBJ1-2, with D unclear. V was trimmed by 0 bases and J by 4 bases, leaving 6 bases between them. This CDR3 region has 13 residues. Germline CDR1 reads MNHEY; CDR2 reads SVGAGI.

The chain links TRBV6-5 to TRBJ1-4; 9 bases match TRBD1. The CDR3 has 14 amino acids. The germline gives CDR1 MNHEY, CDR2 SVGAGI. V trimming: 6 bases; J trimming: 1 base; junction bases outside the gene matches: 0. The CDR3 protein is CASRGQGTNEKLFF. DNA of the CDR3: TGTGCCAGCAGGGGACAGGGAACTAATGAAAAACTGTTTTTT.

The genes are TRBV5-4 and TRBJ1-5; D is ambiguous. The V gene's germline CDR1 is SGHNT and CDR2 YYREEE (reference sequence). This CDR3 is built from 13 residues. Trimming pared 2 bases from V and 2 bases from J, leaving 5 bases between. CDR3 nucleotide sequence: TGTGCCAGCAGCTTCGGTGGCAATCAGCCCCAGCATTTT. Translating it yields CASSFGGNQPQHF.

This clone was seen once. CDR3 in DNA: TGTGCCAGCAGCGTACTCACAGGGATCCCTGAAGCTTTCTTT. Translation: CASSVLTGIPEAFF. The chain joins TRBV7-9 to TRBJ1-1; D possibly corresponds to TRBD1 (6 bases). The CDR3 covers 14 residues. Germline CDR1 reads SEHNR; CDR2 reads FQNEAQ (reference sequence). V lost 5 bases and J lost 6, with 16 bases in between.

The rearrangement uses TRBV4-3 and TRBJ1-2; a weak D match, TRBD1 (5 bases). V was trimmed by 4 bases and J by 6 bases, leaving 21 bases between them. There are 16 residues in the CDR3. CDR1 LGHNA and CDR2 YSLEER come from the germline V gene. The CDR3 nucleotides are TGCGCCAGCAGCCCAACCGTTAAGGGGCGCTTTGATGGCTACACCTTC. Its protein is CASSPTVKGRFDGYTF.

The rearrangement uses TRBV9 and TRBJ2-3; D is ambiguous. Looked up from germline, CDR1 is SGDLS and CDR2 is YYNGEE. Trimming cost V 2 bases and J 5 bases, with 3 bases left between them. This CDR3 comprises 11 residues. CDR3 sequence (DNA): TGTGCCAGCAGCGTCAGAGATACGCAGTATTTT. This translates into CASSVRDTQYF.

The CDR3 DNA follows: TGTGCCAGCAGCTCCCTACTGGGGGGTGCTGGCTACACCTTC. Protein: CASSSLLGGAGYTF. The genes are TRBV7-2 and TRBJ1-2; possibly TRBD1 for D (5 bases). The ends were cut back, 4 bases at V and 7 bases at J, with 16 bases in the middle. This CDR3 is built from 14 residues. The germline gives CDR1 SGHTA, CDR2 FQGNSA.

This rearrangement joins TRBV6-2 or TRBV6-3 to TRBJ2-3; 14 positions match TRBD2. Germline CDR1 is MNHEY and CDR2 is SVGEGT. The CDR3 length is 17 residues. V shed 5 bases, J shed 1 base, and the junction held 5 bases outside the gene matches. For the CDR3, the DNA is TGTGCCAGCAGTGGACTAGCGGGGGGACCGGGCACAGATACGCAGTATTTT. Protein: CASSGLAGGPGTDTQYF.

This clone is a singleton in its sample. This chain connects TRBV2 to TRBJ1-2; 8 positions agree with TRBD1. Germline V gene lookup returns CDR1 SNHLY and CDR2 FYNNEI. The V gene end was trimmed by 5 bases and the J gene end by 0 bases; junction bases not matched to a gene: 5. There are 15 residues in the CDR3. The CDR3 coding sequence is TGTGCCAGCAGTACCCAGGGGGCAACTAACTATGGCTACACCTTC. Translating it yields CASSTQGATNYGYTF.

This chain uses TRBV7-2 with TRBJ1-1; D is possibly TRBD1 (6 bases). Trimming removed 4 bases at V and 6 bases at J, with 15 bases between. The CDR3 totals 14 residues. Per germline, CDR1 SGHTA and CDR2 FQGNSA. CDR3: CASSSQGYGAEAFF. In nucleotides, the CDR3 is TGTGCCAGCAGCTCACAGGGTTATGGGGCTGAAGCTTTCTTT.

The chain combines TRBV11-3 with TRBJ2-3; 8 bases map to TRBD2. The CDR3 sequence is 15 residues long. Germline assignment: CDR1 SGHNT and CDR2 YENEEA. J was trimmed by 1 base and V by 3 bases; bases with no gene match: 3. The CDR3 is CASSLNSGGTDTQYF. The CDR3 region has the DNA TGTGCCAGCAGCTTGAATAGCGGGGGCACAGATACGCAGTATTTT.

The CDR3 is CASSPGMAGGPTNEKLFF. The CDR3 nucleotides are TGTGCCAGCAGCCCGGGAATGGCAGGGGGCCCAACTAATGAAAAACTGTTTTTT. The chain uses TRBV9 and TRBJ1-4, with 8 bases that match TRBD1. The trim removed 4 bases at V and 0 bases at J, leaving 11 bases unmatched. This CDR3 contains 18 residues. The germline V gene has CDR1 SGDLS and CDR2 YYNGEE.

The DNA of the CDR3 is TGTGCCAGCAGCTTAGACAGGGTAAAAAACATTCAGTACTTC. Protein sequence: CASSLDRVKNIQYF. V is TRBV7-2 and J is TRBJ2-4, with D tentatively TRBD1 (6 bases). The CDR3 covers 14 residues. CDR1 SGHTA and CDR2 FQGNSA come from the germline V gene. V was pared by 1 base and J by 4 bases, with 8 bases between.

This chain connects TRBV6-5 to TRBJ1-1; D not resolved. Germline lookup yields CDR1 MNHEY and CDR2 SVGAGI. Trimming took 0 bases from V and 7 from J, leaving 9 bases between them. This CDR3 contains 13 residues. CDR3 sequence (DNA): TGTGCCAGCAGTTACTCGAAGAGGAATGAAGCTTTCTTT. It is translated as CASSYSKRNEAFF.

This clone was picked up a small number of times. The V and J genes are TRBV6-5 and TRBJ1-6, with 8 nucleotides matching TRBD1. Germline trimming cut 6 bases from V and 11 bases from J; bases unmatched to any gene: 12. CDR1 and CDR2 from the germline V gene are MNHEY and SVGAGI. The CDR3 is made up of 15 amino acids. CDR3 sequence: CASRNKGQGMTPLHF. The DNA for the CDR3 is TGTGCCAGCAGAAATAAAGGACAGGGAATGACACCCCTCCACTTT.

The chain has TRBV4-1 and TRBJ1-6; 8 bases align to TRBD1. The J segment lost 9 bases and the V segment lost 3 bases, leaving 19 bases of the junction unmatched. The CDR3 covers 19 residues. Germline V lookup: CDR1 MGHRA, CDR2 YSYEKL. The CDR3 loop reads CASSHENWGVDRGSSPLHF. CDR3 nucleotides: TGCGCCAGCAGCCACGAAAACTGGGGGGTTGACAGGGGAAGTTCACCCCTCCACTTT.

This chain's CDR3 is CASSENPGTGERDTQYF. CDR3 sequence (DNA): TGTGCCAGCAGCGAAAACCCCGGGACAGGGGAGAGGGATACGCAGTATTTT. The rearrangement links TRBV9 to TRBJ2-3, with 10 bases matching TRBD1. Trimming cost V 3 bases and J 6 bases; bases outside gene matches: 13. Germline loops: CDR1 SGDLS, CDR2 YYNGEE. The CDR3 extends over 17 amino acids.

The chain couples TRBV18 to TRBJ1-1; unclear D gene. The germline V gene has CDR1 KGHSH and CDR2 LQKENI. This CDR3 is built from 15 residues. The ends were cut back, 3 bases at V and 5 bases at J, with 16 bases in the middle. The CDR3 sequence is CASSPQNIRDTEAFF. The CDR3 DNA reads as TGTGCCAGCTCACCCCAAAATATTCGGGATACTGAAGCTTTCTTT.

CDR3 DNA: TGTGCCAGCAGTTACATCGGACAGAACTATGGCTACACCTTC. It encodes CASSYIGQNYGYTF. V is TRBV6-2 or TRBV6-3 and J is TRBJ1-2, with a weak D call TRBD1 (6 bases). Germline lookup yields CDR1 MNHEY and CDR2 SVGEGT. Trimming stripped 2 bases from V and 2 bases from J, with 9 bases between. The CDR3 has 14 residues.

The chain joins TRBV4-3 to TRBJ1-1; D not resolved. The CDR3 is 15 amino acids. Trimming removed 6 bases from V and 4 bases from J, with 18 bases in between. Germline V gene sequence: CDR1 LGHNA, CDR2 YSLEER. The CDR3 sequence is CASSNRPGMGTEAFF. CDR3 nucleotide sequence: TGCGCCAGCAGTAACCGTCCGGGGATGGGCACTGAAGCTTTCTTT.

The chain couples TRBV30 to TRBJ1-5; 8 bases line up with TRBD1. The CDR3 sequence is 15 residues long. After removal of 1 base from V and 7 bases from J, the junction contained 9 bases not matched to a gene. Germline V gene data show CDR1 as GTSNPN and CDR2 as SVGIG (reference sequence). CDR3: CAWSGRQGSRQPQHF. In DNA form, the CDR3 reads TGTGCCTGGAGTGGCCGACAGGGGTCCCGACAGCCCCAGCATTTT.

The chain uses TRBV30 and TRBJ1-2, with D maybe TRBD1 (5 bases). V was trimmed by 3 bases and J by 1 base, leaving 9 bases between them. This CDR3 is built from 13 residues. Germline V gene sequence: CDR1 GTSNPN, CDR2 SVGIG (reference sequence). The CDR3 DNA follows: TGTGCCTGGAGAGGTCAGGGTAACTATGGCTACACCTTC. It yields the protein CAWRGQGNYGYTF.

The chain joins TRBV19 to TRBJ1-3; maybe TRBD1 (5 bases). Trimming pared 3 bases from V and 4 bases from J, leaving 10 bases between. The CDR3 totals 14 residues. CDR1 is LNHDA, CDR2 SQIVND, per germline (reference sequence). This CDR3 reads CASSIQGTGNTIYF. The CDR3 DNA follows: TGTGCCAGTAGTATCCAGGGCACAGGAAACACCATATATTTT. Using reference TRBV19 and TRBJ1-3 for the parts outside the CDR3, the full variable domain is DGGITQSPKYLFRKEGQNVTLSCEQNLNHDAMYWYRQDPGQGLRLIYYSQIVNDFQKGDIAEGYSVSREKKESFPLTVTSAQKNPTAFYLCASSIQGTGNTIYFGEGSWLTVV.